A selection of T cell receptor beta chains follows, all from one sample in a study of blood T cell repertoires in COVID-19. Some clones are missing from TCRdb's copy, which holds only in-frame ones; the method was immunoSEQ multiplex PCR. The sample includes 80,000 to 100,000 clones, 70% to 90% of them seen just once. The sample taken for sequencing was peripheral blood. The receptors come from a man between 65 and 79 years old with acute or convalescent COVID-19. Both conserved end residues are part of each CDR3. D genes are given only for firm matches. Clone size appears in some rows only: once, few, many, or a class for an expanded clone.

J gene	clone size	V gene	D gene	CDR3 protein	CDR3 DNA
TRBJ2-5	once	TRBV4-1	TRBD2	CASSSGRGEETQYF	TGCGCCAGCAGCTCCGGGAGGGGGGAAGAGACCCAGTACTTC
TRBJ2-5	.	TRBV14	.	CASSQGQGILQETQYF	TGTGCCAGCAGCCAAGGGCAGGGGATCCTTCAAGAGACCCAGTACTTC
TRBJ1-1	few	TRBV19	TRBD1	CASSKRDRLSQGDTEAFF	TGTGCCAGTAGTAAGCGGGACAGGTTAAGTCAGGGGGACACTGAAGCTTTCTTT
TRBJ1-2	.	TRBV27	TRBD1	CASSWTGAPYGYTF	TGTGCCAGCAGTTGGACAGGGGCACCCTATGGCTACACCTTC
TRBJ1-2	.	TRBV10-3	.	CAITPDRNNYGYTF	TGTGCCATCACACCGGACAGAAATAACTATGGCTACACCTTC
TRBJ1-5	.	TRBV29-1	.	CSVRTGLSNQPQHF	TGCAGCGTACGAACGGGACTAAGCAATCAGCCCCAGCATTTT
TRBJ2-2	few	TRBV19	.	CASRGAQNTGELFF	TGTGCCAGTAGGGGGGCCCAAAACACCGGGGAGCTGTTTTTT
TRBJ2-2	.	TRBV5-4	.	CASSPGTVPTGELFF	TGTGCCAGCAGCCCCGGCACAGTTCCTACCGGGGAGCTGTTTTTT
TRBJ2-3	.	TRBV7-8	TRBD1	CASSLTGGTDTQYF	TGTGCCAGCAGCTTGACAGGGGGCACAGATACGCAGTATTTT
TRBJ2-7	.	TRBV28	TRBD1	CATVTGVYEQYF	TGTGCCACCGTGACAGGGGTGTACGAGCAGTACTTC
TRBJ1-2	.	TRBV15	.	CATSRGLRGERPDYGYTF	TGTGCCACCAGCAGAGGGTTGCGGGGCGAGAGGCCGGACTATGGCTACACCTTC
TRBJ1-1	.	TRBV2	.	CASSPRTYDTEAFF	TGTGCCAGCAGTCCAAGGACATATGACACTGAAGCTTTCTTT
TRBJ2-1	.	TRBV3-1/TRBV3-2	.	CASSQNLPYNEQFF	TGTGCCAGCAGCCAAAATCTCCCCTACAATGAGCAGTTCTTC
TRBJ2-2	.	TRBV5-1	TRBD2	CASSLETSGGIGELFF	TGCGCCAGCAGCTTGGAGACTAGCGGGGGGATCGGGGAGCTGTTTTTT
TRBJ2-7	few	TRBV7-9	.	CASSPRGPYEQYF	TGTGCCAGCAGCCCCCGCGGGCCCTACGAGCAGTACTTC
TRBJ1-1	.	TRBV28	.	CASSRDIYTEAFF	TGTGCCAGCAGTCGGGACATTTACACTGAAGCTTTCTTT
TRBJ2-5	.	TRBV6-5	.	CASSYGGLSQETQYF	TGTGCCAGCAGTTACGGGGGGTTGAGCCAAGAGACCCAGTACTTC
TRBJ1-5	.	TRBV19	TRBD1	CASSIIQGAYQPQHF	TGTGCCAGTAGTATCATACAGGGGGCTTATCAGCCCCAGCATTTT
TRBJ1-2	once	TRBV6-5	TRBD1	CASSYTGTGHGYTF	TGTGCCAGCAGTTATACCGGGACAGGCCACGGCTACACCTTC
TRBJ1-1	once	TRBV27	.	CASSLSQGGGTEAFF	TGTGCCAGCAGTTTAAGTCAAGGTGGGGGGACTGAAGCTTTCTTT
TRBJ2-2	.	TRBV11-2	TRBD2	CASSLVSSGGRPGELFF	TGTGCCAGCAGCTTAGTTTCTAGCGGGGGGCGACCCGGGGAGCTGTTTTTT
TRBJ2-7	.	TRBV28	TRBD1	CASSATTGGRGKELHYEQYF	TGTGCCAGCAGTGCTACTACAGGGGGCCGTGGAAAGGAGCTACACTACGAGCAGTACTTC
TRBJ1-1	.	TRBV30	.	CAWSVAQNTEAFF	TGTGCCTGGAGTGTAGCCCAGAACACTGAAGCTTTCTTT
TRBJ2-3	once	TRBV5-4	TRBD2	CASSLVAGGTDTQYF	TGTGCCAGCAGCTTGGTAGCGGGAGGCACAGATACGCAGTATTTT
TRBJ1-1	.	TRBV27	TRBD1	CASSTRGRGTEAFF	TGTGCCAGCAGTACCAGGGGGCGGGGAACTGAAGCTTTCTTT
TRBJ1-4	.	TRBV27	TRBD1	CASRSTFPDRGQNEKLFF	TGTGCCAGCAGGTCGACTTTCCCCGACAGGGGACAAAATGAAAAACTGTTTTTT
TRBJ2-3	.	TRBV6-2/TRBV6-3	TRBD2	CASSYGGLGRDTQYF	TGTGCCAGCAGTTATGGTGGACTAGGGAGAGATACGCAGTATTTT
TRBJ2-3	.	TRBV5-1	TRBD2	CASSPYQRGGTDTQYF	TGCGCCAGCAGCCCATACCAGCGGGGGGGCACAGATACGCAGTATTTT
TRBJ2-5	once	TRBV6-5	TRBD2	CASSYSGLAEETQYF	TGTGCCAGCAGTTACTCAGGCCTAGCGGAAGAGACCCAGTACTTC
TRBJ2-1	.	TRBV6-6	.	CASRQTHTGGAEQFF	TGTGCCAGCCGACAAACCCACACTGGGGGGGCTGAGCAGTTCTTC
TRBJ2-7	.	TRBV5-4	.	CASSFIERVLYEQYF	TGTGCCAGCAGCTTTATAGAGCGGGTCTTGTACGAGCAGTACTTC
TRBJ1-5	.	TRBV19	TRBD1	CASTNQGQGLGRNQPQHF	TGTGCCAGTACTAATCAGGGACAGGGGCTAGGGCGCAATCAGCCCCAGCATTTT
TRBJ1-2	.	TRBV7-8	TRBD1	CASSSRTGGYYGYTF	TGTGCCAGCAGCTCGCGGACAGGGGGATACTATGGCTACACCTTC
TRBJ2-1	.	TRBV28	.	CASSLLYNEQFF	TGTGCCAGCAGTTTACTATACAATGAGCAGTTCTTC
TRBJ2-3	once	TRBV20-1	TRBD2	CSAGGADTQYF	TGCAGTGCGGGAGGGGCAGATACGCAGTATTTT
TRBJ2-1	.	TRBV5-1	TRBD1	CASSPSWDRDYNEQFF	TGCGCCAGCAGCCCAAGCTGGGACAGGGACTACAATGAGCAGTTCTTC
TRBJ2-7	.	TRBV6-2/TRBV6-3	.	CASSYLQAYEQYF	TGTGCCAGCAGTTACCTTCAGGCCTACGAGCAGTACTTC
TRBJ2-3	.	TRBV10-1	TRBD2	CASSQTSGGNTQYF	TGCGCCAGCAGCCAGACTAGCGGGGGAAATACGCAGTATTTT
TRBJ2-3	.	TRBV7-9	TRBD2	CASSLKAGGTDTQYF	TGTGCCAGCAGCTTAAAGGCGGGGGGCACAGATACGCAGTATTTT
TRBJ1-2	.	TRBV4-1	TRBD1	CASSSTGGTDYGYTF	TGCGCCAGCAGCTCAACAGGGGGCACAGACTATGGCTACACCTTC
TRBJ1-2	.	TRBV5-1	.	CASSWGDARGYTF	TGCGCCAGCAGCTGGGGGGACGCCCGAGGATACACCTTC
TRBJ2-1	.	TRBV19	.	CASSMAAGSYNEQFF	TGTGCCAGTAGTATGGCGGCGGGCTCCTACAATGAGCAGTTCTTC
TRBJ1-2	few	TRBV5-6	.	CASSSLYGYTF	TGTGCCAGCAGCTCTTTATATGGCTACACCTTC
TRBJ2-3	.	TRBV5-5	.	CASSLGGVTADTQYF	TGTGCCAGCAGCTTGGGCGGGGTCACGGCAGATACGCAGTATTTT
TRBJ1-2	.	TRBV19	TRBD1	CASSMGTGNYGYTF	TGTGCCAGTAGTATGGGGACAGGGAACTATGGCTACACCTTC
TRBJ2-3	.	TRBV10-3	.	CAISELMSSAQYF	TGTGCCATCAGTGAGTTAATGTCTAGCGCGCAGTATTTT
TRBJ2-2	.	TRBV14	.	CASSPSWSGELFF	TGTGCCAGCAGTCCAAGCTGGTCCGGGGAGCTGTTTTTT
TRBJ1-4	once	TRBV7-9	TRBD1	CASSRGQGAVKLFF	TGTGCCAGCAGCCGTGGACAGGGGGCGGTAAAACTGTTTTTT
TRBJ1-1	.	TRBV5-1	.	CASSLAGGRGTEAFF	TGCGCCAGCAGCTTGGCCGGTGGGAGGGGCACTGAAGCTTTCTTT
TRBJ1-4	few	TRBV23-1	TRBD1	CASSQLRTGRITNEKLFF	TGCGCCAGCAGTCAATTGCGGACAGGACGAATAACTAATGAAAAACTGTTTTTT